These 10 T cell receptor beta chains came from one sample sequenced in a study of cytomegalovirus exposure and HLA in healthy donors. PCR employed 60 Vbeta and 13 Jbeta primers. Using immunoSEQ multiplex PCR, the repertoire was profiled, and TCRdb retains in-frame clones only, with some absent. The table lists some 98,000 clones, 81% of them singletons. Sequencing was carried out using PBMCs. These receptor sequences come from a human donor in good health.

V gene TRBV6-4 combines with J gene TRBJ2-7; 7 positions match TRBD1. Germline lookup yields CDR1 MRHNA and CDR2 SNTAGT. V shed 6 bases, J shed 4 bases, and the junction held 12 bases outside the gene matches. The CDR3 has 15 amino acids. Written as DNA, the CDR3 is TGTGCCAGCAGCGAAACCGGGACAGCGGTTTACGAGCAGTACTTC. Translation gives CASSETGTAVYEQYF.

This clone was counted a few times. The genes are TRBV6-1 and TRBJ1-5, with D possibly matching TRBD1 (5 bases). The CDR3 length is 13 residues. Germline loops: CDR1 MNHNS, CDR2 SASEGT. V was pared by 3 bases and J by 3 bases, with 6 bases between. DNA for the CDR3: TGTGCCAGCAGTGAGGGACTCAATCAGCCCCAGCATTTT. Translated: CASSEGLNQPQHF.

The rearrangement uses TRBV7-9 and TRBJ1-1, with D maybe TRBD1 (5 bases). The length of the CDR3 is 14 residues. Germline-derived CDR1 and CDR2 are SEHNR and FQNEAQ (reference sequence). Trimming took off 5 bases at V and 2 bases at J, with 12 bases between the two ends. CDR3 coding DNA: TGTGCCAGCAGCCGTACAGGAGCCAACACTGAAGCTTTCTTT. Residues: CASSRTGANTEAFF.

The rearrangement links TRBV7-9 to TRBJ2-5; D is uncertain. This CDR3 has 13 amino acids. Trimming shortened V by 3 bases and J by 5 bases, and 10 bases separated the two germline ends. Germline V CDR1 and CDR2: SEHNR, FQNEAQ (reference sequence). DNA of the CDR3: TGTGCCAGCAGCTTCGGGTTTTCGGAGACCCAGTACTTC. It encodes CASSFGFSETQYF.

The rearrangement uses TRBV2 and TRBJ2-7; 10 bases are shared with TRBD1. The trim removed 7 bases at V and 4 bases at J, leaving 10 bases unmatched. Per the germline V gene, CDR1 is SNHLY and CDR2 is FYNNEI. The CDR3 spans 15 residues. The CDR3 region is CASNHRDRGSYEQYF. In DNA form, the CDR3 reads TGTGCCAGCAATCACCGGGACAGGGGAAGTTACGAGCAGTACTTC.

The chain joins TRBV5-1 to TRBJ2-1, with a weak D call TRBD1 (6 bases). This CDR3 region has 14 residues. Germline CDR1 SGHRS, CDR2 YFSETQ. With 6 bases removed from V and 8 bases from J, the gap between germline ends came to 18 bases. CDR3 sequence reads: CASKSTGWFDEQFF. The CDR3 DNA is TGCGCCAGCAAGTCGACAGGTTGGTTCGATGAGCAGTTCTTC.

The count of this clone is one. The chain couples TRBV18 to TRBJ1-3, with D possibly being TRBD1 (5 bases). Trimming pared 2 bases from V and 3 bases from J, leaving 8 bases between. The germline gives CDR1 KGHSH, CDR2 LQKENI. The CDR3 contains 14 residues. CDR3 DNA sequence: TGTGCCAGCTCACCAACCAGGGTTGGAAACACCATATATTTT. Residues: CASSPTRVGNTIYF.

The CDR3 DNA is TGTGCCAGCAGCTTGGGACCGCGGGGGACGCAGTATTTT. It is translated as CASSLGPRGTQYF. J is TRBJ2-3 and V is TRBV11-3; 7 positions agree with TRBD2. The CDR3 consists of 13 residues. Germline V CDR1 and CDR2: SGHNT, YENEEA. The J segment lost 9 bases and the V segment lost 3 bases, leaving 6 bases of the junction unmatched.

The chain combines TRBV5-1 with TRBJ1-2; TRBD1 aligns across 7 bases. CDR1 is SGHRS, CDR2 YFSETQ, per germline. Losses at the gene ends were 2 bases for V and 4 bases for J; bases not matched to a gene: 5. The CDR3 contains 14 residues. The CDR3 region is CASSLHRGVYGYTF. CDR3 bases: TGCGCCAGCAGCTTACACAGGGGCGTCTATGGCTACACCTTC.

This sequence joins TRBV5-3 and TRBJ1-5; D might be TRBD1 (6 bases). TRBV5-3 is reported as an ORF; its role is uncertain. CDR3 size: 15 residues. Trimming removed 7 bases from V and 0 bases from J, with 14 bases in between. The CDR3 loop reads CARLTGSDSNQPQHF. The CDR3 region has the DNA TGTGCCAGACTGACAGGATCGGATAGCAATCAGCCCCAGCATTTT.